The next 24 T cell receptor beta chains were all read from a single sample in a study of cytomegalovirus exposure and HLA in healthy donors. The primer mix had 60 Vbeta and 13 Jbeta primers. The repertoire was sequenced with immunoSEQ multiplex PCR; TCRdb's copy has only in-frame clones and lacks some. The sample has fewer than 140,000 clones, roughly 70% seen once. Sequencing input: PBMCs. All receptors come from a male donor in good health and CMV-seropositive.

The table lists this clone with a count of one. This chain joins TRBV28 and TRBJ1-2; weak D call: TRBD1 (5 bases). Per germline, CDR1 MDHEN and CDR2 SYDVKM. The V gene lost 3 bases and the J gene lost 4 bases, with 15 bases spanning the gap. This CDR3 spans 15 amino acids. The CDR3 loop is CASSFTGEFSYGYTF. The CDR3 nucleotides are TGTGCCAGCAGTTTTACGGGGGAGTTCAGCTATGGCTACACCTTC.

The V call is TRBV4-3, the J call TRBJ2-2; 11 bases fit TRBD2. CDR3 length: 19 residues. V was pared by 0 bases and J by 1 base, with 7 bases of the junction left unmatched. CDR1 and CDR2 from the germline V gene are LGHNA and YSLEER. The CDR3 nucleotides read TGCGCCAGCAGCCAAGATATGCAGCTAGCGGGGGGGAACACCGGGGAGCTGTTTTTT. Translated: CASSQDMQLAGGNTGELFF.

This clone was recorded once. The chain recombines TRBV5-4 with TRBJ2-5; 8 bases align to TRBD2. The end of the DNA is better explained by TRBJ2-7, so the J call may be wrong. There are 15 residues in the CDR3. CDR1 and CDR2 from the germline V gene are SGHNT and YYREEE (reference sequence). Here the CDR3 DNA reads TGTGCCAGCAGCTTGGTGGGGACTAGGACCTACGAGCAGTACTTC. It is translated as CASSLVGTRTYEQYF.

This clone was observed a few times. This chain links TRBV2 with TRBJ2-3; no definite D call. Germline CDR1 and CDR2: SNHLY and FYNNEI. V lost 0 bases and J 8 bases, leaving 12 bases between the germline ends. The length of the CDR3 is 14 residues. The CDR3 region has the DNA TGTGCCAGCAGTGAAGCCCCTCCCCCCGGTACGCAGTATTTT. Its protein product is CASSEAPPPGTQYF.

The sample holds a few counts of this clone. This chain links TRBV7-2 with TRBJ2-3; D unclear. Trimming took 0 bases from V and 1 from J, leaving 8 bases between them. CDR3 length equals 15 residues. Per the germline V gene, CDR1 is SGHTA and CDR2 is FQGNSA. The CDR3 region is CASSLARPGTDTQYF. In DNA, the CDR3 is TGTGCCAGCAGCTTAGCCAGGCCCGGCACAGATACGCAGTATTTT.

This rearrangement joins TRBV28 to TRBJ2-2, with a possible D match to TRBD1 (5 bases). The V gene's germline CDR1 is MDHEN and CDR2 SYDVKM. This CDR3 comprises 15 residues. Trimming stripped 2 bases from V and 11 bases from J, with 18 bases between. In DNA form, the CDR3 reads TGTGCCAGCAGTTTACCCTGGACACCTACCAGTGAGCTGTTTTTT. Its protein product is CASSLPWTPTSELFF. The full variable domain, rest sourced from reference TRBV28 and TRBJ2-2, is DVKVTQSSRYLVKRTGEKVFLECVQDMDHENMFWYRQDPGLGLRLIYFSYDVKMKEKGDIPEGYSVSREKKERFSLILESASTNQTSMYLCASSLPWTPTSELFFGEGSRLTVL.

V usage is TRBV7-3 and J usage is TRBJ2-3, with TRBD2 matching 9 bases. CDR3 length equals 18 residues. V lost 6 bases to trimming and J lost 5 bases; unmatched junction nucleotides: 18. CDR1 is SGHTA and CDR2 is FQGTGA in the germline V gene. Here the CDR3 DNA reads TGTGCCAGCAGTTCTCCTCGGAACACTAGCGGGCGGAGAGATACGCAGTATTTT. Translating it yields CASSSPRNTSGRRDTQYF. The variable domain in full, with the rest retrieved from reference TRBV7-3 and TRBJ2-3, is GAGVSQTPSNKVTEKGKYVELRCDPISGHTALYWYRQSLGQGPEFLIYFQGTGAADDSGLPNDRFFAVRPEGSVSTLKIQRTERGDSAVYLCASSSPRNTSGRRDTQYFGPGTRLTVL.

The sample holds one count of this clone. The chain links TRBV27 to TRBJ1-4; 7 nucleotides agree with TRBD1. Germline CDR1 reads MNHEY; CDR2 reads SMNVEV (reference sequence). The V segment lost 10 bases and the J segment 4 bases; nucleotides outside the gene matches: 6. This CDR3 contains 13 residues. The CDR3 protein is CATKGAGNEKLFF. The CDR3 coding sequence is TGTGCCACCAAGGGGGCAGGTAATGAAAAACTGTTTTTT.

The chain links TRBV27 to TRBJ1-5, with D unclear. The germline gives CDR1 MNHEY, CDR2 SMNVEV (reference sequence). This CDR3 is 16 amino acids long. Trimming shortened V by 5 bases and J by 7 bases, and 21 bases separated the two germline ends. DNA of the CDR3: TGTGCCAGCAGTGCCGGGATCAATCGGGATAGGCAGCCCCAGCATTTT. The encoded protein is CASSAGINRDRQPQHF.

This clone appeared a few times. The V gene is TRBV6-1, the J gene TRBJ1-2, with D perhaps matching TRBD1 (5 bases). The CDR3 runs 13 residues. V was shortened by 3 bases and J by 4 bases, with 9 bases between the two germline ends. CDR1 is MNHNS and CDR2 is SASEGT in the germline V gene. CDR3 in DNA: TGTGCCAGCAGTGACCTGGGGCCCTATGGCTACACCTTC. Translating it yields CASSDLGPYGYTF.

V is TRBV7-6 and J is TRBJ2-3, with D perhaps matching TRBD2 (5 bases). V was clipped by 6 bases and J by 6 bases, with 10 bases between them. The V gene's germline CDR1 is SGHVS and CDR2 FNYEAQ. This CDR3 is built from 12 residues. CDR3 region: CASSPQRDTQYF. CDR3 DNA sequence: TGTGCCAGCAGTCCACAGCGGGATACGCAGTATTTT.

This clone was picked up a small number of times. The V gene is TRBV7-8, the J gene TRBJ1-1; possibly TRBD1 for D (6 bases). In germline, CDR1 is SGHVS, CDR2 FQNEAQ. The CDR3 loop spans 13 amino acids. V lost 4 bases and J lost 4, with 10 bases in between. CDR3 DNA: TGTGCCAGCAGCTCCACAGGGACCACTGAAGCTTTCTTT. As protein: CASSSTGTTEAFF.

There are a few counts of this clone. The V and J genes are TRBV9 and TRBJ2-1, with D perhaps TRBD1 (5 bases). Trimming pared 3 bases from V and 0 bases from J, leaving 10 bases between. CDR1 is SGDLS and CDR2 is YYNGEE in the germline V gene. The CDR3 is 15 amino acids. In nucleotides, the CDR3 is TGTGCCAGCAGCGCCCAGGGAAACTCCTACAATGAGCAGTTCTTC. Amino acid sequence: CASSAQGNSYNEQFF.

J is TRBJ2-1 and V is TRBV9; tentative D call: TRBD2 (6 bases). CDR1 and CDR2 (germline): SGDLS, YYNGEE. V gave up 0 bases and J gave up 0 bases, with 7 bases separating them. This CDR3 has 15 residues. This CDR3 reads CASSVVGSSYNEQFF. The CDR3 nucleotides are TGTGCCAGCAGCGTAGTCGGGAGCTCCTACAATGAGCAGTTCTTC.

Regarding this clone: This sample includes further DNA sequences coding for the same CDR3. This CDR3 is CASSLGGTGDYEQYF. The CDR3 DNA is TGTGCCAGCAGCTTAGGGGGGACAGGGGACTACGAGCAGTACTTC. The genes are TRBV7-2 and TRBJ2-7; 10 nucleotides agree with TRBD1. The CDR3 consists of 15 residues. Germline V lookup: CDR1 SGHTA, CDR2 FQGNSA. V shed 1 base, J shed 3 bases, and the junction held 3 bases outside the gene matches.

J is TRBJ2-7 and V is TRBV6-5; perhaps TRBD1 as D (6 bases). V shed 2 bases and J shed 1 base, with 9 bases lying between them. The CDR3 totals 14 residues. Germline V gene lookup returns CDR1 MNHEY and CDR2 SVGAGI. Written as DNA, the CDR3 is TGTGCCAGCAGTTACGCACAGGGATCCTACGAGCAGTACTTC. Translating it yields CASSYAQGSYEQYF.

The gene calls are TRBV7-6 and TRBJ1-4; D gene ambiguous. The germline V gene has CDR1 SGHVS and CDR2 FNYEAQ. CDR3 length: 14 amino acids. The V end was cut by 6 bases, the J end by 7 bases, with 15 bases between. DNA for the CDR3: TGTGCCAGCAGTCTACTCTCGGAGAGTGAAAAACTGTTTTTT. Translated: CASSLLSESEKLFF.

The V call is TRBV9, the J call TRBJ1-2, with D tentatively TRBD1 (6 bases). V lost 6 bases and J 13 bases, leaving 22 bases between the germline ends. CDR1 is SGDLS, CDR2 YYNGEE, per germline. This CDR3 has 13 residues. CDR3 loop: CASMPRTRQGGTF. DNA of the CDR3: TGTGCCAGCATGCCCAGGACACGGCAAGGGGGCACCTTC.

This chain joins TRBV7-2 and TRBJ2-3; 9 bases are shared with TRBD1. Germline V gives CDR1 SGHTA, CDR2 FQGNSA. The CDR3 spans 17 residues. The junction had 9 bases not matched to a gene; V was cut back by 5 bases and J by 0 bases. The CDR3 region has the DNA TGTGCCAGCAGCCTCGGGACAGGGTACACTAGCACAGATACGCAGTATTTT. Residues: CASSLGTGYTSTDTQYF.

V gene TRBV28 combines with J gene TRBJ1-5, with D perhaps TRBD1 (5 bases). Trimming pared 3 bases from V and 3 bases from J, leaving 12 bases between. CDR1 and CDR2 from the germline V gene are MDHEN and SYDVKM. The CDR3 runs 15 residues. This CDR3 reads CASSFGGSNNQPQHF. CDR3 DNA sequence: TGTGCCAGCAGTTTCGGGGGGTCGAACAATCAGCCCCAGCATTTT.

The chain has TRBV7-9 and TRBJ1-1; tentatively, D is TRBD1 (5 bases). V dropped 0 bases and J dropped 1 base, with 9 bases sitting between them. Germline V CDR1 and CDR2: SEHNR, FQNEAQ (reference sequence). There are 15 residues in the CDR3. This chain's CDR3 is CASSLAGGKNTEAFF. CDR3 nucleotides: TGTGCCAGCAGCTTAGCCGGGGGAAAGAACACTGAAGCTTTCTTT.

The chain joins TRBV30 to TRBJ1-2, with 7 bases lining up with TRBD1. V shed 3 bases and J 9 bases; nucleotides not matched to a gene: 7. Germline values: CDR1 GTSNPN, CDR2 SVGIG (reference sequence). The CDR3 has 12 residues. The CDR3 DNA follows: TGTGCCTGGAGCCAGGGGGTCGGACGCTACACCTTC. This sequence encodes CAWSQGVGRYTF.

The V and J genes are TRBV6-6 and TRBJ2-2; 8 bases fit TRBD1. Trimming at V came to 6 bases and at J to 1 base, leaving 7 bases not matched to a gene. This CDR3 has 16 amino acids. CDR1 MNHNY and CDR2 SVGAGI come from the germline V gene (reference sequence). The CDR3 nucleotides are TGTGCCAGCAGGGAGACAGGGGTCAGGAACACCGGGGAGCTGTTTTTT. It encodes CASRETGVRNTGELFF.

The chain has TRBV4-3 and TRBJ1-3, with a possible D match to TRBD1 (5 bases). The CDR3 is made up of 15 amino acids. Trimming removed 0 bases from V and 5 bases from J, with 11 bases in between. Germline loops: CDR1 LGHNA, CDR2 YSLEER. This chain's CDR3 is CASSQDRGERNTIYF. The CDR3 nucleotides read TGCGCCAGCAGCCAAGATCGGGGGGAGCGAAACACCATATATTTT.